This T cell receptor beta chain was observed in a study of response to subunit inactivated influenza vaccine (dated by TCRdb to about 2018). Regarding the research as a whole: To follow how T cells responded to a trivalent subunit inactivated influenza vaccine, the researchers relied on deep quantitative profiling of the T cell receptor repertoire. Points the paper makes about the study in general: It was suggested by the authors that each seasonal influenza vaccination may recruit only a limited number of new T cells.

Library method: RT-PCR. The sequencer was an Illumina HiSeq 2500. Using fastp at Q25 and MiXCR, TCRdb reprocessed the public reads and kept productive beta chains. Under each unique CDR3 protein, matching rows form one entry showing the most common genes and DNA. This sample is represented by around 760,000 distinct CDR3 sequences; approximately 15% of them were singletons. Together, the top ten hold 6.5% to 8.5% of the sample. A note on this clonotype: Its antigen is currently not known. Base quality data are lacking; no much larger clone is found one base away.

V and J lose 7 bases and 2 bases, and a span of 14 bases separates them. The CDR3 goes from the cysteine to the phenylalanine over 14 residues. Only CDR3 DNA remains: 42 bases, in frame from the first base. Taken from the germline V gene, the CDR1 and CDR2 loops are SQVTM and ANQGSEA. The sample was PBMCs from blood, taken less than 15 days before vaccination. The chain uses TRBV29-1 and TRBJ1-4, with an unclear D gene assignment. This TCR was sampled from a man aged 45 to 65 who received an inactivated influenza vaccine. Donor details come from another sample of the same person, matched by shared clones. The CDR3 amino acid sequence is: CSARRPGTNEKLFF. The nucleotides are TGCAGCGCTCGTCGACCCGGGACTAATGAAAAACTGTTTTTT.